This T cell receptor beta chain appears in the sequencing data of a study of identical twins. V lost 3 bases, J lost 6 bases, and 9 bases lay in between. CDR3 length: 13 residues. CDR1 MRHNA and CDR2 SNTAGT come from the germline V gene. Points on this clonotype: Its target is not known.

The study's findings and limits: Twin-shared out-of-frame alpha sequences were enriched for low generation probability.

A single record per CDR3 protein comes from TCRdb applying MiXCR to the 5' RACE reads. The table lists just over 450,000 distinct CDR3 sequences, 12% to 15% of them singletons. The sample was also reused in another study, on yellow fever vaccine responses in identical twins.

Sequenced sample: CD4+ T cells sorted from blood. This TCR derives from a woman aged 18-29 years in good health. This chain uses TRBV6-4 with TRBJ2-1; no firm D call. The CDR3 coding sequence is TGTGCCAGCAGTGAACAACTTGGCAATGAGCAGTTCTTC. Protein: CASSEQLGNEQFF.